Listed here are 23 T cell receptor beta chains from one sample, sequenced in a study of OX40 agonist ivuxolimab in advanced cancers. Profiling relied on immunoSEQ multiplex PCR, and the TCRdb table lists in-frame clones only, not all of them. The data contain about 60,000 clones, about 89% of them singletons. The specimen comprised CD4+ or CD8+ T cells sorted from blood, sampled in a trial of the OX40 agonist ivuxolimab. The receptors originated from an adult with an advanced solid tumor such as melanoma, head and neck, liver or kidney cancer.

The rearrangement joins TRBV5-6 to TRBJ2-7; D perhaps matches TRBD2 (5 bases). From germline, CDR1 is SGHDT and CDR2 YYEEEE. Trimming left V 0 bases short and J 6 bases short, with 7 bases between. The CDR3 extends over 12 amino acids. The DNA for the CDR3 is TGTGCCAGCAGCTTGGATCGGGGCGAGCAGTACTTC. The encoded protein is CASSLDRGEQYF.

The chain has TRBV6-1 and TRBJ2-3, with D unclear. Deletions cut 3 bases from V and 2 bases from J, with 6 bases between. The CDR3 is 13 residues long. CDR1 is MNHNS and CDR2 is SASEGT in the germline V gene. The DNA for the CDR3 is TGTGCCAGCAGTGACAGCAACACAGATACGCAGTATTTT. Amino acid sequence: CASSDSNTDTQYF.

The chain carries TRBV7-2 and TRBJ2-1; 8 nucleotides align to TRBD2. V trimming: 2 bases; J trimming: 5 bases; junction bases outside the gene matches: 8. Germline CDR1 is SGHTA and CDR2 is FQGNSA. This CDR3 comprises 16 residues. CDR3 sequence: CASSLTLLAAHNEQFF. The CDR3 bases are TGTGCCAGCAGCTTAACGTTACTAGCGGCACACAATGAGCAGTTCTTC.

CDR3 sequence reads: CASSQSGTDEQFF. The CDR3 DNA sequence: TGCGCCAGCAGTCAATCGGGCACCGATGAGCAGTTCTTC. The chain is built from TRBV23-1 and TRBJ2-1; no clear D. TRBV23-1 is labeled an ORF, and its function is uncertain. The CDR3 loop spans 13 amino acids. Trimming cost V 0 bases and J 8 bases, with 8 bases left between them.

The CDR3 DNA sequence: TGTGCCAGCAGCAAGGACGGAAATTCACCCCTCCACTTT. It encodes CASSKDGNSPLHF. This chain links TRBV28 with TRBJ1-6, with D hard to call. The CDR3 is made up of 13 amino acids. From germline, CDR1 is MDHEN and CDR2 SYDVKM. Trimming pared 6 bases from V and 7 bases from J, leaving 10 bases between.

The rearrangement joins TRBV21-1 to TRBJ1-2; the table assigns TRBD1, which was not confirmed against the DNA. TRBV21-1 is reported as a pseudogene. The CDR3 spans 17 residues. This CDR3 is CASRVPIHRFEDYGYTF. The CDR3 DNA follows: TGTGCCAGCAGGGTACCCATTCACAGGTTCGAGGACTATGGCTACACCTTC.

This clone showed up just once. This chain connects TRBV9 to TRBJ2-5; D is possibly TRBD2 (5 bases). Germline values: CDR1 SGDLS, CDR2 YYNGEE. Trimming removed 4 bases from V and 5 bases from J, with 18 bases in between. This CDR3 region has 15 residues. For the CDR3, the DNA is TGTGCCAGCAGCTCCAAGCCGGGCCCGGGGGAGACCCAGTACTTC. It translates to CASSSKPGPGETQYF.

The V and J genes are TRBV6-6 and TRBJ1-4; D is unclear. Germline CDR1 and CDR2: MNHNY and SVGAGI (reference sequence). V was cut by 9 bases and J by 0 bases, with 11 bases left in between. There are 14 residues in the CDR3. The CDR3 DNA reads as TGTGCCAGTACTTCGCGCTCAACTAATGAAAAACTGTTTTTT. Amino acid sequence: CASTSRSTNEKLFF.

The CDR3 bases are TGCGCCAGCAGCCAAGATTACAGGGGGCTTGGGGCCAACGTCCTGACTTTC. It codes for CASSQDYRGLGANVLTF. This chain connects TRBV4-3 to TRBJ2-6; 9 nucleotides agree with TRBD1. CDR3 length: 17 amino acids. CDR1 is LGHNA, CDR2 YSLEER, per germline. Germline trimming cut 0 bases from V and 3 bases from J; bases unmatched to any gene: 3.

This chain uses TRBV4-3 with TRBJ1-1; no clear D. This CDR3 has 13 amino acids. Germline CDR1 LGHNA, CDR2 YSLEER. V was pared by 3 bases and J by 2 bases, with 7 bases between. The CDR3 loop reads CASSHISNTEAFF. The CDR3 DNA reads TGCGCCAGCAGCCATATAAGTAACACTGAAGCTTTCTTT.

The chain joins TRBV27 to TRBJ2-3; a weak D match, TRBD2 (6 bases). This CDR3 region has 16 residues. Germline CDR1 reads MNHEY; CDR2 reads SMNVEV (reference sequence). Between the trimmed V and J ends, which lost 5 bases and 5 bases, there was a span of 20 bases. CDR3 residues: CASSPMAAGREDTQYF. The CDR3 region has the DNA TGTGCCAGCAGTCCTATGGCCGCGGGGCGCGAAGATACGCAGTATTTT.

This rearrangement joins TRBV28 to TRBJ1-2; D is perhaps TRBD1 (6 bases). From germline, CDR1 is MDHEN and CDR2 SYDVKM. This CDR3 has 16 amino acids. V lost 2 bases and J 0 bases, leaving 13 bases between the germline ends. The CDR3 here is CASSLQGRSSNYGYTF. The CDR3 bases are TGTGCCAGCAGTTTACAGGGGAGGTCTTCTAACTATGGCTACACCTTC.

This clone was picked up a small number of times. The chain uses TRBV19 and TRBJ1-3, with D maybe TRBD1 (5 bases). The CDR3 loop spans 14 amino acids. Germline CDR1 reads LNHDA; CDR2 reads SQIVND (reference sequence). V lost 3 bases and J lost 2, with 8 bases in between. The CDR3 region is CASSIGTPGNTIYF. The CDR3 DNA is TGTGCCAGTAGTATTGGGACGCCTGGAAACACCATATATTTT. The full variable domain, with the rest looked up from reference TRBV19 and TRBJ1-3, is DGGITQSPKYLFRKEGQNVTLSCEQNLNHDAMYWYRQDPGQGLRLIYYSQIVNDFQKGDIAEGYSVSREKKESFPLTVTSAQKNPTAFYLCASSIGTPGNTIYFGEGSWLTVV.

The J gene is TRBJ2-7, the V gene TRBV7-3; D not resolved. Germline V lookup: CDR1 SGHTA, CDR2 FQGTGA. V was cut by 2 bases and J by 4 bases, with 9 bases left in between. This CDR3 has 13 residues. In DNA form, the CDR3 reads TGTGCCAGCAGCTTAGGGCCTCTTTACGAGCAGTACTTC. It encodes CASSLGPLYEQYF. The full variable domain, its missing parts supplied by reference TRBV7-3 and TRBJ2-7, is GAGVSQTPSNKVTEKGKYVELRCDPISGHTALYWYRQSLGQGPEFLIYFQGTGAADDSGLPNDRFFAVRPEGSVSTLKIQRTERGDSAVYLCASSLGPLYEQYFGPGTRLTVT.

This clone turned up a few times. The chain joins TRBV11-1 to TRBJ2-7, with 8 bases aligning to TRBD2. Germline CDR1 reads SGHAT; CDR2 reads FQDESV (reference sequence). V dropped 7 bases and J dropped 5; count of bases not matched to a gene: 13. This CDR3 region has 15 residues. CDR3 sequence reads: CASTATSAQAHEQYF. The CDR3 coding sequence is TGTGCCAGCACGGCGACTAGCGCACAAGCCCACGAGCAGTACTTC.

The genes are TRBV27 and TRBJ2-5; 10 nucleotides line up with TRBD1. J lost 6 bases, V lost 5 bases, and 9 bases had no gene match. From germline, CDR1 is MNHEY and CDR2 SMNVEV (reference sequence). CDR3 length: 15 residues. CDR3 residues: CASSLSDRGVKTQYF. The CDR3 DNA reads TGTGCCAGCAGTCTCTCGGACAGGGGGGTAAAGACCCAGTACTTC.

The chain is built from TRBV4-2 and TRBJ2-4, with D possibly TRBD1 on 6 matching bases. The CDR3 runs 16 residues. The V gene lost 4 bases and the J gene lost 4 bases, with 17 bases spanning the gap. Germline-derived CDR1 and CDR2 are LGHNA and YNFKEQ. The CDR3, as DNA: TGTGCCAGCAGCCGCCCGACCCGGACAGATAAAAACATTCAGTACTTC. Its protein is CASSRPTRTDKNIQYF.

This clone has a handful of counts. The CDR3 coding sequence is TGTGCCAGCTCACCGTCCATTGGGACAGGGGTGGATGGCTACACCTTC. This gives the protein CASSPSIGTGVDGYTF. The gene calls are TRBV18 and TRBJ1-2; TRBD1 matches at 10 bases. V was pared by 3 bases and J by 6 bases, with 10 bases of the junction left unmatched. The CDR3 loop spans 16 amino acids. The germline V gene encodes CDR1 KGHSH and CDR2 LQKENI.

The chain carries TRBV28 and TRBJ2-1; tentative D call: TRBD2 (7 bases). Germline V gives CDR1 MDHEN, CDR2 SYDVKM. Trimming took 7 bases from V and 9 from J, leaving 16 bases between them. The CDR3 contains 13 residues. The CDR3 protein is CASTWGGLGEQFF. CDR3 nucleotides: TGTGCCAGCACCTGGGGGGGCCTGGGTGAGCAGTTCTTC.

CDR3 sequence reads: CASSPLAGVYNEQFF. CDR3 coding DNA: TGTGCCAGTAGCCCACTAGCGGGAGTTTACAATGAGCAGTTCTTC. The V and J genes are TRBV19 and TRBJ2-1, with TRBD2 identical over 11 bases. Germline loops: CDR1 LNHDA, CDR2 SQIVND (reference sequence). The V segment lost 6 bases and the J segment 4 bases; nucleotides outside the gene matches: 5. This CDR3 is built from 15 residues.

V and J are TRBV7-9 and TRBJ2-1; D call uncertain. Per germline, CDR1 SEHNR and CDR2 FQNEAQ (reference sequence). The CDR3 loop spans 13 amino acids. V lost 1 base and J lost 8, with 9 bases in between. For the CDR3, the DNA is TGTGCCAGCAGCTTAGGGGGTGGTGATGAGCAGTTCTTC. This codes for CASSLGGGDEQFF.

The chain has TRBV11-2 and TRBJ2-1; D is unclear. Germline CDR1 and CDR2: SGHAT and FQNNGV. V was pared by 2 bases and J by 7 bases, with 6 bases between. The CDR3 is 12 residues long. CDR3 protein: CASSLSNNEQFF. CDR3 nucleotides: TGTGCCAGCAGCTTATCGAATAATGAGCAGTTCTTC.

The V and J genes are TRBV7-6 and TRBJ2-4; no definite D call. The CDR3 covers 16 residues. Per the germline V gene, CDR1 is SGHVS and CDR2 is FNYEAQ. V was pared by 5 bases and J by 1 base, with 15 bases between. CDR3: CASSQQNPGAKNIQYF. The CDR3 coding sequence is TGTGCCAGCAGCCAACAGAACCCTGGGGCCAAAAACATTCAGTACTTC.